A selection of T cell receptor beta chains follows, all from one sample in a study of blood T cell repertoires in COVID-19. TCRdb keeps only in-frame clones here, not all; method: immunoSEQ multiplex PCR. The repertoire holds some 150,000 clones, with 77% as singletons. The sample comprised peripheral blood. These TCRs come from a woman aged 45-65 years with active or convalescent COVID-19. Each CDR3 is given with its conserved first and last residue. The D gene is left open where the match is weak. Part of the rows lack a size; the others show once, few, many or a class for expanded clones.

cdr3_nt | cdr3_aa | j_call | d_call | clone_size | v_call
TGTGCCAGCAGCCTGTCTAGCGGTAGCACAGATACGCAGTATTTT | CASSLSSGSTDTQYF | TRBJ2-3 | TRBD2 | . | TRBV3-1/TRBV3-2
TGCGCCAGCAGCTCGCCGGGGACAGAGAGTACCGGGGAGCTGTTTTTT | CASSSPGTESTGELFF | TRBJ2-2 | TRBD1 | . | TRBV5-1
TGTGCCAGCAGTTCCCTCCCCGGGACTACGTACAATGAGCAGTTCTTC | CASSSLPGTTYNEQFF | TRBJ2-1 | TRBD2 | few | TRBV27
TGCGCCAGCAGCACAGGGCCCACGGCTGAAGCTTTCTTT | CASSTGPTAEAFF | TRBJ1-1 | . | . | TRBV5-1
TGCGCCAGCAGCCAAGATAGTCGGGGACAGCCCCAGCATTTT | CASSQDSRGQPQHF | TRBJ1-5 | . | . | TRBV4-3
TGTGCCAGCAGTTTTCGGGGGTCGGGTAATTCACCCCTCCACTTT | CASSFRGSGNSPLHF | TRBJ1-6 | . | . | TRBV6-5
TGTGCTAGCAGCTTAGTCGGGGGGGCCGGTGAGCAGTTCTTC | CASSLVGGAGEQFF | TRBJ2-1 | TRBD2 | once | TRBV7-7
TGTGCCAGTAGTATGCGGGAGGGAGGCTACAATGAGCAGTTCTTC | CASSMREGGYNEQFF | TRBJ2-1 | TRBD2 | . | TRBV19
TGTGCCAGCTCACCGGGACAGGGAACCTCTGGAAACACCATATATTTT | CASSPGQGTSGNTIYF | TRBJ1-3 | TRBD1 | few | TRBV18
TGTGCCAGCAGCTTAGAAGCGGGCCGGGAGCAGTTCTTC | CASSLEAGREQFF | TRBJ2-1 | . | once | TRBV7-3
TGTGCCAGTAGTAGGCTGGGGCAGGGTGGTGTGAACTCTGGCTACACCTTC | CASSRLGQGGVNSGYTF | TRBJ1-2 | . | . | TRBV19
TGTGCCAGTAGTATAGGAGCGGGCAGGACGGTGATAAGGTATGGCTACACCTTC | CASSIGAGRTVIRYGYTF | TRBJ1-2 | . | . | TRBV19
TGTGCCAGCGGGCAGGGTCTGGGGAACATTCAGTACTTC | CASGQGLGNIQYF | TRBJ2-4 | . | . | TRBV11-2
TGCGCCAGCAGCCAGCACCCCGACACCTTCACAGATACGCAGTATTTT | CASSQHPDTFTDTQYF | TRBJ2-3 | . | once | TRBV4-3
TGTGCCGGAATTAGGGGGCAGGAGAACACTGAAGCTTTCTTT | CAGIRGQENTEAFF | TRBJ1-1 | TRBD1 | . | TRBV6-5
TGTGCCTGGAGCCCGACTGGCCTAAGCAATCAGCCCCAGCATTTT | CAWSPTGLSNQPQHF | TRBJ1-5 | . | . | TRBV30
TGTGCCAGCAGGCAGACAGATGGCTACACCTTC | CASRQTDGYTF | TRBJ1-2 | . | . | TRBV6-5
TGTGCCAGCAGCCCCCGGACAGGAGGGACCGGGGAGCTGTTTTTT | CASSPRTGGTGELFF | TRBJ2-2 | . | . | TRBV7-3